The text below deals with one TCR beta chain. Its antigen is not identified. The data were taken from a study of radiotherapy plus CTLA-4 blockade in lung cancer. Study observations and caveats: The study found tumor-derived TCR clones expanded in blood after radiotherapy plus ipilimumab.

There are 16 residues in the CDR3. The trim removed 4 bases at V and 5 bases at J, leaving 9 bases unmatched. CDR1 and CDR2 (germline): SGHRS, YFSETQ. Focal radiation plus CTLA-4 blockade with ipilimumab was given to patients with chemo-refractory metastatic non-small-cell lung cancer. The method was immunoSEQ multiplex PCR; TCRdb's version includes in-frame clones alone and lacks a portion of them. This table holds 75,000 to 100,000 clones, around 88% found once. This TCR came from a human donor with non-small cell lung cancer that progressed on radiotherapy plus ipilimumab. The rearrangement links TRBV5-1 to TRBJ2-5; 12 nucleotides line up with TRBD1. This specimen was peripheral blood, taken from a patient treated with radiotherapy plus ipilimumab. The CDR3 is CASSPRDRGPGETQYF. CDR3 sequence (DNA): TGCGCCAGCAGCCCTCGGGACAGGGGGCCGGGGGAGACCCAGTACTTC.